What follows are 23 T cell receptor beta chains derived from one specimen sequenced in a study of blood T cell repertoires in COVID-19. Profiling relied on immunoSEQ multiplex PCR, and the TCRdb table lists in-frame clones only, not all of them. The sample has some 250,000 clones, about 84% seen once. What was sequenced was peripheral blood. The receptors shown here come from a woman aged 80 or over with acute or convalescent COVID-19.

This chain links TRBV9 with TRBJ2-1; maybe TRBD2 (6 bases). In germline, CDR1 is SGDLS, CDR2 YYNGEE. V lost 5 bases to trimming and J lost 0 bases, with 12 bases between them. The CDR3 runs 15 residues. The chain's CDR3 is CASSRAGTSYNEQFF. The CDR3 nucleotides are TGTGCCAGCAGTCGGGCGGGGACCTCCTACAATGAGCAGTTCTTC.

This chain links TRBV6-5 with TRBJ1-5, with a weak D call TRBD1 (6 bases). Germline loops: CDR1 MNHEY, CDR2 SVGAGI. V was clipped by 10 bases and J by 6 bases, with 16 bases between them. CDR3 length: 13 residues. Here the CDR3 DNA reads TGTGCCACCTCGAAGGACAGACCTCAGCCCCAGCATTTT. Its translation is CATSKDRPQPQHF.

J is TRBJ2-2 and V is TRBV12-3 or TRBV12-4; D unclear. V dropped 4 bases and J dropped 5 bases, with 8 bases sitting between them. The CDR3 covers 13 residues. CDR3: CASSSQLTGELFF. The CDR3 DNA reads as TGTGCCAGCAGTTCACAACTAACCGGGGAGCTGTTTTTT.

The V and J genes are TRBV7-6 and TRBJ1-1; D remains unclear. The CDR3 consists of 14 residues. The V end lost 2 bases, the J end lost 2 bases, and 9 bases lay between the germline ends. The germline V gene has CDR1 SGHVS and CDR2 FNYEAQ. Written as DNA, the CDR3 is TGTGCCAGCAGCTTACAGGAGGTTAACACTGAAGCTTTCTTT. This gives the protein CASSLQEVNTEAFF.

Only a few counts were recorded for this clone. CDR3 sequence reads: CASSEAETYGYTF. In DNA, the CDR3 is TGCGCCAGCAGTGAAGCGGAGACCTATGGCTACACCTTC. The rearrangement joins TRBV10-1 to TRBJ1-2; D call uncertain. Germline V CDR1 and CDR2: WNHNN, SYGVQD (reference sequence). V was cut by 3 bases and J by 4 bases, with 9 bases left in between. The length of the CDR3 is 13 residues.

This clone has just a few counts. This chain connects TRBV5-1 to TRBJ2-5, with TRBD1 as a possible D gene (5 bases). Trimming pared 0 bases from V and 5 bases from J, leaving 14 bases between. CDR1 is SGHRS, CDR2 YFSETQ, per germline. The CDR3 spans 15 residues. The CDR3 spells CASSLGLVQAETQYF. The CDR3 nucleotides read TGCGCCAGCAGCTTGGGACTTGTACAGGCGGAGACCCAGTACTTC.

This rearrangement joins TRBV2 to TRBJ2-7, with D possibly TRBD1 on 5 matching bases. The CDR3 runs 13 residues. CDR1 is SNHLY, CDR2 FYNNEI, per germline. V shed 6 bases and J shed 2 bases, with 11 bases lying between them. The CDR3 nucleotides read TGTGCCAGCAGGGAGACAGAGACCTACGAGCAGTACTTC. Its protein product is CASRETETYEQYF.

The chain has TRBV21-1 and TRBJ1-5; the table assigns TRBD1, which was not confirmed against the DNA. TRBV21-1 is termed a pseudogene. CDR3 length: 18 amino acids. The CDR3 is CASSKGRRGLILNQPQHF. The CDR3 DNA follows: TGTGCCAGCAGCAAAGGACGTAGGGGGCTGATCCTCAATCAGCCCCAGCATTTT.

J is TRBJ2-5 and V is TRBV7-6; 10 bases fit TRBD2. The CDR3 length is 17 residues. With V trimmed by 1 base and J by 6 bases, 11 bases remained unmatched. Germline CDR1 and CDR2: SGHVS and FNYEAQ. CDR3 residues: CASSLESSAGGRKTQYF. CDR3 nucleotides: TGTGCCAGCAGCTTAGAGTCCTCAGCGGGGGGGCGTAAGACCCAGTACTTC.

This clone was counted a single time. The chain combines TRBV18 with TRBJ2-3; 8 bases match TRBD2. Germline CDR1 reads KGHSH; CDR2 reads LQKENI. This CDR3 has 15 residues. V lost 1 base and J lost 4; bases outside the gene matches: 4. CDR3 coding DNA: TGTGCCAGCTCACCACGGAGCGGGGGTGCAGATACGCAGTATTTT. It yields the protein CASSPRSGGADTQYF.

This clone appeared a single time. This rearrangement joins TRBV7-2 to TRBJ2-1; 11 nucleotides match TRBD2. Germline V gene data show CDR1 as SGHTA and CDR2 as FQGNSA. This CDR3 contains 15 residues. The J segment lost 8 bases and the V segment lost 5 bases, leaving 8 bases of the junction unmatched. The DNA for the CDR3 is TGTGCCAGCAGCGCGACTAGCGGGACCACGGATGAGCAGTTCTTC. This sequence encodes CASSATSGTTDEQFF.

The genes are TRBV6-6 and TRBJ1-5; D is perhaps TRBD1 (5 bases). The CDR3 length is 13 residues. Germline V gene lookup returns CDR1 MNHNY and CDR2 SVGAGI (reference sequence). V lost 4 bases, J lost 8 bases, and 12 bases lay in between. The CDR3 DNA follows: TGTGCCAGCAGTTTAGACAGCCCGGAGCCCCAGCATTTT. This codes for CASSLDSPEPQHF.

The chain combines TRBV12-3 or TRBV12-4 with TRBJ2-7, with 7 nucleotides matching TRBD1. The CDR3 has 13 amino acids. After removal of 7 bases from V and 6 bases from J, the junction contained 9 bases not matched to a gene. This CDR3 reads CASNHGQVGEQYF. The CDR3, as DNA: TGTGCCAGCAACCATGGACAGGTGGGCGAGCAGTACTTC.

The CDR3 DNA reads TGTGCCACCAGCAGATCAGGGGACACCCCCGAGCAGTACTTC. Amino acid sequence: CATSRSGDTPEQYF. The chain is built from TRBV15 and TRBJ2-7; D perhaps matches TRBD1 (6 bases). This CDR3 is built from 14 residues. Germline V CDR1 and CDR2: LNHNV, YYDKDF (reference sequence). Between the trimmed V and J ends, which lost 2 bases and 6 bases, there was a span of 14 bases.

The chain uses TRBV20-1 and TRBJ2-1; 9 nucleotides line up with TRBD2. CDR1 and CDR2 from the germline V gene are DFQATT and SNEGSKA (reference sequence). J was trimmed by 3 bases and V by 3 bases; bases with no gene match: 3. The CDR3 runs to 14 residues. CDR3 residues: CSASTSGFYNEQFF. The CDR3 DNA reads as TGCAGTGCTAGTACTAGCGGGTTCTACAATGAGCAGTTCTTC.

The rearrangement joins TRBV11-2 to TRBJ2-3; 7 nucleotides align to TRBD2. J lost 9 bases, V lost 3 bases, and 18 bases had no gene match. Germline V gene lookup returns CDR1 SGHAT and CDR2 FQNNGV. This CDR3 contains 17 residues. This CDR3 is CASSFWDPSGAVRTQYF. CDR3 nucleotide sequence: TGTGCCAGCAGCTTTTGGGACCCCAGCGGGGCTGTTCGGACGCAGTATTTT.

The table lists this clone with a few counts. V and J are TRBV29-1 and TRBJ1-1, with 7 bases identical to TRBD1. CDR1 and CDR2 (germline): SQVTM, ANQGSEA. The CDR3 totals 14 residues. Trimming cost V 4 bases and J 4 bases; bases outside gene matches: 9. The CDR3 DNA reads TGCAGCGTTGGATCGAGACAGGGTGTCACTGAAGCTTTCTTT. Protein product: CSVGSRQGVTEAFF. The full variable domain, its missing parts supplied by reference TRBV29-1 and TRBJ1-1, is SAVISQKPSRDICQRGTSLTIQCQVDSQVTMMFWYRQQPGQSLTLIATANQGSEATYESGFVIDKFPISRPNLTFSTLTVSNMSPEDSSIYLCSVGSRQGVTEAFFGQGTRLTVV.

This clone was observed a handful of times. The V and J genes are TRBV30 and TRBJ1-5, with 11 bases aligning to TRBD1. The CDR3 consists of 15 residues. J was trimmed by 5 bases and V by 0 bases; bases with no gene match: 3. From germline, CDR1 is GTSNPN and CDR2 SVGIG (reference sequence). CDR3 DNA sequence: TGTGCCTGGAGTGTCGGGACAGGGGGGCATCAGCCCCAGCATTTT. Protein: CAWSVGTGGHQPQHF.

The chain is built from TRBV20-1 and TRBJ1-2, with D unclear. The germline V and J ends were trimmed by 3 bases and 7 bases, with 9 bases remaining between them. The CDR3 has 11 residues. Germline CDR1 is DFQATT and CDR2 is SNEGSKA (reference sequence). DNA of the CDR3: TGCAGTGCTAGCGCCGGGGTTGGCTACACCTTC. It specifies CSASAGVGYTF.

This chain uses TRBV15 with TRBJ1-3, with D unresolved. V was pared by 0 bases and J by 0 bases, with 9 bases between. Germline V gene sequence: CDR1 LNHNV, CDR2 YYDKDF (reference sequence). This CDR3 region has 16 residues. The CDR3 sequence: CATSRDGASSGNTIYF. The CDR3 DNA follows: TGTGCCACCAGCAGAGATGGAGCGAGCTCTGGAAACACCATATATTTT.

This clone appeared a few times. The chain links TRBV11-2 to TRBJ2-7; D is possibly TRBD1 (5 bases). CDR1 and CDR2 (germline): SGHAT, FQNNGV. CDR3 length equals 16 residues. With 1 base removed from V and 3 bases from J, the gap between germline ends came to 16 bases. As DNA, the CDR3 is TGTGCCAGCAGCTTAGGGGGTTCCAGGGCCCTCTACGAGCAGTACTTC. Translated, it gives CASSLGGSRALYEQYF. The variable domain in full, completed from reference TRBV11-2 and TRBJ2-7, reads EAGVAQSPRYKIIEKRQSVAFWCNPISGHATLYWYQQILGQGPKLLIQFQNNGVVDDSQLPKDRFSAERLKGVDSTLKIQPAKLEDSAVYLCASSLGGSRALYEQYFGPGTRLTVT.

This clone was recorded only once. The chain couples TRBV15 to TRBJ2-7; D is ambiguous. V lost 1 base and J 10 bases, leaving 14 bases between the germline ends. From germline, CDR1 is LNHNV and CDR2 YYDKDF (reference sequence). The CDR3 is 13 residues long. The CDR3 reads CATSRGVGDTQYF. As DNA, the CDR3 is TGTGCCACCAGCAGAGGAGTTGGTGACACACAGTACTTC.

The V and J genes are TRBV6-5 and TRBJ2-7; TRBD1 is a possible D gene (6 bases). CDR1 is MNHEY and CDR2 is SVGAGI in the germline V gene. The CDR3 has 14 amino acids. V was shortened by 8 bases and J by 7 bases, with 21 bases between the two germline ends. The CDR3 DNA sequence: TGTGCCAGCCTGAACCCGGGCCAAAGGGGGGAGCAGTACTTC. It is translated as CASLNPGQRGEQYF.